A single sample gave rise to the 10 T cell receptor beta chains below, sequenced in a study of T-cell reconstitution after alpha-beta-depleted transplantation in children. Unique molecular identifiers were incorporated into the prepared TCRbeta library. MiXCR, run by TCRdb on the PCR reads, gives a single entry per CDR3 protein. The sample shows 250,000 to 400,000 distinct CDR3 sequences, approximately 20% of them seen only once. This specimen was PBMCs, mostly from graft donor cells, taken 180 days after TCRalphabeta/CD19-depleted stem cell transplant. The receptor set was obtained from a male patient younger than 18 who had a stem cell transplant for acute lymphoblastic leukemia, so the T cells may come from the graft donor.

The chain carries TRBV9 and TRBJ1-1; maybe TRBD1 (5 bases). Looked up from germline, CDR1 is SGDLS and CDR2 is YYNGEE. V lost 3 bases and J 6 bases, leaving 15 bases between the germline ends. The CDR3 contains 14 residues. The CDR3 sequence: CASSGEGRPPEAFF. As DNA, the CDR3 is TGTGCCAGCAGCGGAGAGGGGCGGCCCCCTGAAGCTTTCTTT.

J is TRBJ2-1 and V is TRBV7-8; 15 bases match TRBD2. The CDR3 has 15 amino acids. Trimming at V came to 5 bases and at J to 9 bases, leaving 5 bases not matched to a gene. Germline CDR1 is SGHVS and CDR2 is FQNEAQ. The CDR3 here is CASSPSGLAGGEQFF. In DNA form, the CDR3 reads TGTGCCAGCAGCCCCTCGGGACTAGCGGGAGGTGAGCAGTTCTTC. Combining the CDR3 with reference TRBV7-8 and TRBJ2-1 gives the whole variable domain GAGVSQSPRYKVAKRGQDVALRCDPISGHVSLFWYQQALGQGPEFLTYFQNEAQLDKSGLPSDRFFAERPEGSVSTLKIQRTQQEDSAVYLCASSPSGLAGGEQFFGPGTRLTVL.

V is TRBV20-1 and J is TRBJ2-7; no clear D gene. V was shortened by 4 bases and J by 0 bases, with 19 bases between the two germline ends. The V gene's germline CDR1 is DFQATT and CDR2 SNEGSKA (reference sequence). CDR3 length: 16 amino acids. The CDR3 sequence: CSANTLVGRRSYEQYF. For the CDR3, the DNA is TGCAGTGCTAACACCCTAGTAGGTCGCCGCTCCTACGAGCAGTACTTC.

The chain joins TRBV12-3 or TRBV12-4 to TRBJ2-5, with TRBD1 matching over 9 bases. The CDR3 contains 16 residues. V lost 5 bases, J lost 5 bases, and 12 bases stayed unmatched. This chain's CDR3 is CASSLAGTGIRETQYF. CDR3 coding DNA: TGTGCCAGCAGTCTCGCCGGGACAGGGATAAGGGAGACCCAGTACTTC.

The chain is built from TRBV13 and TRBJ1-4; 9 nucleotides match TRBD1. The ends lost 4 bases at V and 7 bases at J; junction bases unmatched: 7. This CDR3 has 15 amino acids. Germline CDR1 and CDR2: PRHDT and FYEKMQ (reference sequence). CDR3 in DNA: TGTGCCAGCAGCTCCCGGGACAGGGTGTCTGAAAAACTGTTTTTT. Translating gives CASSSRDRVSEKLFF.

This clonotype was seen only a few times. The chain carries TRBV12-3 or TRBV12-4 and TRBJ1-5; D is ambiguous. This CDR3 contains 14 residues. Trimming took 6 bases from V and 6 from J, leaving 15 bases between them. The CDR3 DNA follows: TGTGCCAGCAGGAACCTTGGCGGTGGTCAGCCCCAGCATTTT. Its protein is CASRNLGGGQPQHF.

The sample holds a few counts of this clonotype. This chain joins TRBV20-1 and TRBJ2-3; TRBD2 matches 13 bases. The CDR3 is 18 amino acids. V dropped 3 bases and J dropped 0; count of bases not matched to a gene: 9. Germline values: CDR1 DFQATT, CDR2 SNEGSKA (reference sequence). The CDR3 DNA follows: TGCAGTGCTAGCGTACTAGCGGGAGGGCCAGGGAGCACAGATACGCAGTATTTT. This sequence encodes CSASVLAGGPGSTDTQYF.

This clonotype has only a few counts. The chain uses TRBV6-1 and TRBJ2-7; 9 bases line up with TRBD1. After removal of 3 bases from V and 3 bases from J, the junction contained 9 bases not matched to a gene. Germline lookup yields CDR1 MNHNS and CDR2 SASEGT. The CDR3 is made up of 16 amino acids. CDR3 amino acids: CASSDPGQGPIYEQYF. The DNA for the CDR3 is TGTGCCAGCAGTGACCCGGGACAGGGCCCTATCTACGAGCAGTACTTC.

This clonotype was recorded at least ten times. The chain links TRBV12-3 or TRBV12-4 to TRBJ2-3, with D perhaps given as TRBD1 or TRBD2 (5 bases each). The germline V and J ends were trimmed by 6 bases and 3 bases, with 16 bases remaining between them. This CDR3 spans 15 amino acids. For the CDR3, the DNA is TGTGCCAGCAGCTCTGGACAAGGGAGAACAGATACGCAGTATTTT. Amino acids: CASSSGQGRTDTQYF.

This clonotype was seen a handful of times. This rearrangement joins TRBV3-1 to TRBJ2-4, with 16 bases matching TRBD2. Trimming took 6 bases from V and 7 from J; bases not matched to a gene: 12. The germline V gene has CDR1 LGHDT and CDR2 YNNKEL (reference sequence). The CDR3 spans 18 residues. The CDR3 DNA reads TGTGCCAGCAGTCGTTCCGGGACTAGCGGGAGGGGAGGTAACATTCAGTACTTC. Its protein product is CASSRSGTSGRGGNIQYF. The full variable domain, in which reference TRBV3-1 and TRBJ2-4 provide the parts outside the CDR3, is DTAVSQTPKYLVTQMGNDKSIKCEQNLGHDTMYWYKQDSKKFLKIMFSYNNKELIINETVPNRFSPKSPDKAHLNLHINSLELGDSAVYFCASSRSGTSGRGGNIQYFGAGTRLSVL.